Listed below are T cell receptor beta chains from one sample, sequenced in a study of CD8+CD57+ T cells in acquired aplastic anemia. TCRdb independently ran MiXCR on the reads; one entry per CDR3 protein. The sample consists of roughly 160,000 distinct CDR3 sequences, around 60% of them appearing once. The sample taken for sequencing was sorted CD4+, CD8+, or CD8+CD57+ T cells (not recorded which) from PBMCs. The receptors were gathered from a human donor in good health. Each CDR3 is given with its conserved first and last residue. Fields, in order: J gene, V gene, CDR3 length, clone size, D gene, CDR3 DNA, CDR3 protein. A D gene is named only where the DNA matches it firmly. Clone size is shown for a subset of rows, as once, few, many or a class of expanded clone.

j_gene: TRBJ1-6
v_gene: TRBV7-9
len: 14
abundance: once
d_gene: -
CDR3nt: TGTGCCAGCAGCTCTCAGGGGCAGAGTTCACCCCTCCACTTT
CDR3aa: CASSSQGQSSPLHF

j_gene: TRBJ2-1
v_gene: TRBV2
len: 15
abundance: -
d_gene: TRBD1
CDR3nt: TGTGCCAGCACCCCGGGACAGGGTTGGTCGGGTGAGCAGTTCTTC
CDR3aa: CASTPGQGWSGEQFF

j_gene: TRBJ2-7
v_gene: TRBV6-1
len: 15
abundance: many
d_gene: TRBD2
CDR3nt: TGTGCCAGCAGTGTTACTAGCGGGATCTTCTACGAGCAGTACTTC
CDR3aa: CASSVTSGIFYEQYF

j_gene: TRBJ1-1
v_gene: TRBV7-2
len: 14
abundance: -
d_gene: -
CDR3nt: TGTGCCAGCAGCGCCAACCGAAGGTACACTGAAGCTTTCTTT
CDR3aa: CASSANRRYTEAFF

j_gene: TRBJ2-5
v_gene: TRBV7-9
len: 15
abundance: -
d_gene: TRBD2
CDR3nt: TGTGCCAGCAGCTTAGAAGGGACTAGCCTAGCGACCCAGTACTTC
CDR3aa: CASSLEGTSLATQYF

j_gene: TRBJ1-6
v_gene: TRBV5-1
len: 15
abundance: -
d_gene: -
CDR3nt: TGCGCCAGCAGCTTATTCATAGGTCGGGATTCACCCCCCCACTTT
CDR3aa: CASSLFIGRDSPPHF

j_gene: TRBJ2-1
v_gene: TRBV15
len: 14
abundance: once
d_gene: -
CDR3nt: TGTGCCACCAGCAGAGAGGCCAAAAGAGATGAGCAGTTCTTC
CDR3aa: CATSREAKRDEQFF

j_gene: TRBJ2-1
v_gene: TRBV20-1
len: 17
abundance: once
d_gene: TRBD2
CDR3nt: TGCAGTGCTAACAAACTCGGGACTAGCGGGGCCTACAATGAGCAGTTCTTC
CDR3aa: CSANKLGTSGAYNEQFF

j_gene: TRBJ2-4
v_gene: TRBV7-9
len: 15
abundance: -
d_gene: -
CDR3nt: TGTGCCAGCACCCTACAGGCGGCGGGCAAAAACATTCAGTACTTC
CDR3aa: CASTLQAAGKNIQYF

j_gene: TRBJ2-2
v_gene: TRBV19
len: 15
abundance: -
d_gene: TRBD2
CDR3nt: TGTGCCAGTAGTAAGGCTAGCGGGAGCCCCGGGGAGCTGTTTTTT
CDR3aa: CASSKASGSPGELFF

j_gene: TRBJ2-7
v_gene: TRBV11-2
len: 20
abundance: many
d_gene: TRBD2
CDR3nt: TGTGCCAGCAGCCCCGAGGCCTTACTAGCGGGCACTGAGGGGGGCTACGAGCAGTACTTC
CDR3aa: CASSPEALLAGTEGGYEQYF

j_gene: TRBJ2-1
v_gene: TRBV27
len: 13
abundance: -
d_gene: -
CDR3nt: TGTGCCAGCAGTTGGGGAGCTTACAATGAGCAGTTCTTC
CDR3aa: CASSWGAYNEQFF

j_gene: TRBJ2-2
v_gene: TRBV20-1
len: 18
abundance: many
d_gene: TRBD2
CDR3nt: TGCAGTGCTAGAGATTCCCCCGAGGACCTGCGGGGGGGCGGGGAGCTGTTTTTT
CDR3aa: CSARDSPEDLRGGGELFF

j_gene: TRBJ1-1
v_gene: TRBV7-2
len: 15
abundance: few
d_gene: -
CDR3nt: TGTGCCAGCAGCCCCTTAGTCGGAGGATGGAGTCAAGCTTTCTTT
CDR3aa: CASSPLVGGWSQAFF

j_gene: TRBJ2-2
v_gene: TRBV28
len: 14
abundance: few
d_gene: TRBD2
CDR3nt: TGTGCCAGCAATCGGGGGGTTGCTACCGGGGAGCTGTTTTTT
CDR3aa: CASNRGVATGELFF

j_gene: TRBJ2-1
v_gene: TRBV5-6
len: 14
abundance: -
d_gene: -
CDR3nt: TGTGCCAGCAGCTTGGAATTCGGGGAGGATGAGCAGTTCTTC
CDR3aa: CASSLEFGEDEQFF

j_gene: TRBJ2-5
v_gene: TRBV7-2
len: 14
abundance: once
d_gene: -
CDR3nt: TGTGCCAGCAGCTTAGGCCCTCTCCAAGAGACCCAGTACTTC
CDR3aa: CASSLGPLQETQYF

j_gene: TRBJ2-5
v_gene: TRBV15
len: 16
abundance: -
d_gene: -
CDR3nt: TGTGCCACCAGCAGTCTCCTACAGGGCGAGAGAGAGACCCAGTACTTC
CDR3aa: CATSSLLQGERETQYF

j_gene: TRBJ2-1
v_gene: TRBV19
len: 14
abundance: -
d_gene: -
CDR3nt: TGTGCCAGTAGTCCCTGGGCCTACTACAATGAGCAGTTCTTC
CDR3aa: CASSPWAYYNEQFF

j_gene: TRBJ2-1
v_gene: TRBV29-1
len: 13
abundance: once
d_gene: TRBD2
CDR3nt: TGCAGCGTTGAAGGGGACTACGACAATGAGCAGTTCTTC
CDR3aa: CSVEGDYDNEQFF

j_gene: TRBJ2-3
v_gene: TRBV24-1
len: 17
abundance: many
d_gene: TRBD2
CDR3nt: TGTGCCACCAGTGATTTGGGGCTAGCGGGGCACACAGATACGCAGTATTTT
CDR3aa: CATSDLGLAGHTDTQYF